This T cell receptor beta chain came from a study of T cell responses to AZD1222 COVID-19 vaccine. Generated by immunoSEQ multiplex PCR, the TCRdb table keeps only in-frame clones and is missing some. The sample records some 85,000 clones, approximately 90% being singletons. The study, taken as a whole, reports: The repertoires were collected only after the peak T cell response. Reportedly, nearly half of unique spike TCRs recognized epitopes outside B.1.351/B.1.1.7 mutations.

Notes on this clone: What it binds is not known.

CDR3 size: 11 residues. The V gene's germline CDR1 is MNHNS and CDR2 SASEGT. V gave up 2 bases and J gave up 8 bases, with 3 bases separating them. The V call is TRBV6-1, the J call TRBJ1-4; D ambiguous. The specimen comprised peripheral blood, sampled on day 0 of AZD1222 vaccination. The origin of this receptor is an adult in good health. CDR3 coding DNA: TGTGCCAGCAGTGAAAGCGAAAAACTGTTTTTT. Translated: CASSESEKLFF.